This T cell receptor (beta chain) was recovered during a study of blood T cell repertoires in COVID-19. Sequenced by immunoSEQ multiplex PCR; TCRdb stores in-frame clones only, minus some. The sample has about 57,000 clones, around 90% seen once. Per the germline V gene, CDR1 is SGHRS and CDR2 is YFSETQ. V lost 3 bases to trimming and J lost 8 bases; unmatched junction nucleotides: 7. The CDR3 loop spans 13 amino acids. The chain joins TRBV5-1 to TRBJ1-2; TRBD1 matches 7 bases. Sequenced: peripheral blood. The clonotype originates from a woman older than 75 with COVID-19, enrolled during active disease. The CDR3 here is CASSSGQERGYTF. The CDR3, as DNA: TGCGCCAGCAGCTCCGGACAGGAGAGGGGCTACACCTTC.